What follows is one TCR beta chain and its context. Libraries were prepared by immunoSEQ multiplex PCR; TCRdb keeps only in-frame clonotypes and omits some of them. The sample contains 97,000 or so clones, roughly nine tenths of which appear only once. This specimen comes from a study of cytomegalovirus exposure and HLA in healthy donors. V was pared by 3 bases and J by 6 bases, with 8 bases between. Germline CDR1 reads SGHAT; CDR2 reads FQNNGV. The CDR3 contains 12 residues. The clonotype comes from a woman aged 25 to 39 in good health and CMV-seronegative. The chain joins TRBV11-2 to TRBJ1-1; no reliable D call. The specimen sequenced was PBMCs. CDR3 bases: TGTGCCAGCAGCTTTTTGTCTGCTGAAGCTTTCTTT. Translated, it gives CASSFLSAEAFF.